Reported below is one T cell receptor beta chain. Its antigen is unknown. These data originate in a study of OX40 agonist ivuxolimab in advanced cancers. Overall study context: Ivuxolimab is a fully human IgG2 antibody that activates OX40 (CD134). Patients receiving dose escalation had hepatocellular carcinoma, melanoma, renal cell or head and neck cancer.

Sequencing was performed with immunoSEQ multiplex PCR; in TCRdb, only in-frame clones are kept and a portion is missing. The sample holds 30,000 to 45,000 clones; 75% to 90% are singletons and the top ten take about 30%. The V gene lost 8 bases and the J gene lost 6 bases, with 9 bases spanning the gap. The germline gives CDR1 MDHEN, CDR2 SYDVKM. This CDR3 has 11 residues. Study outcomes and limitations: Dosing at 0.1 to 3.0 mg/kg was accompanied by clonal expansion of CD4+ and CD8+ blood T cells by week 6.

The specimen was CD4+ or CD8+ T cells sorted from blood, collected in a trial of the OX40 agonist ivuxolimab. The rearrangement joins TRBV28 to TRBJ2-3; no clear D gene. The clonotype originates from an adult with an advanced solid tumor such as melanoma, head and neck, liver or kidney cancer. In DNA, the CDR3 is TGTGCCAGCGGCGAACGCGATACGCAGTATTTT. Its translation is CASGERDTQYF.